The T cell receptor (beta chain) under discussion was sequenced for a study of T cells in Graves' hyperthyroidism and ophthalmopathy. The TCR beta CDR3 regions underwent amplification using RNA transcripts as the source. HTBI primers were the set used in a first-round RT-PCR of the TCR CDR3. TCRdb fed the multiplex PCR reads into MiXCR, producing one record per CDR3 protein. The sample has hundreds of thousands of distinct CDR3 sequences; around 22% are singletons. This CDR3 has 18 residues. V was shortened by 4 bases and J by 0 bases, with 19 bases between the two germline ends. Germline V CDR1 and CDR2: MDHEN, SYDVKM. This clonotype was seen a handful of times. Patients were excluded because of uncontrolled infection, other autoimmune disease, pregnancy or lactation.

This clonotype was obtained from a man in his thirties or forties with Graves' ophthalmopathy. Sequenced input: blood. This chain connects TRBV28 to TRBJ2-4; TRBD2 might be the D (8 bases). The CDR3 sequence: CASSSLRGREAAKNIQYF. As DNA, the CDR3 is TGTGCCAGCAGTTCCCTTAGGGGGCGGGAGGCAGCCAAAAACATTCAGTACTTC.